The source of this TCR beta chain is a study of early T cells in non-severe SARS-CoV-2 infection. In germline, CDR1 is SGHDN, CDR2 FVKESK. The V gene lost 0 bases and the J gene lost 5 bases, with 13 bases spanning the gap. This CDR3 is 15 amino acids long. Individual cDNA molecules received unique molecular identifiers. A single record per CDR3 protein comes from TCRdb applying MiXCR to the 5' RACE reads. The repertoire consists of about 61,000 distinct CDR3 sequences, with around 13% occurring once and the leading ten covering approximately 1%. The specimen comprised whole blood, sampled at baseline. The origin of this receptor is an adult who was a healthcare worker with PCR-confirmed SARS-CoV-2 infection or an uninfected control (not recorded which). The donor label of this sample is uncertain. V is TRBV14 and J is TRBJ2-5; D unresolved. CDR3 amino acids: CASSQDYGRWETQYF. In DNA, the CDR3 is TGTGCCAGCAGCCAAGATTACGGCAGATGGGAGACCCAGTACTTC.